The clone carrying this TCR beta chain has more than one count but fewer than ten. This sample was included in a study of T cell repertoires in cytomegalovirus infection. Looked up from germline, CDR1 is MNHNS and CDR2 is SASEGT. This CDR3 region has 15 residues. V dropped 4 bases and J dropped 3 bases, with 16 bases sitting between them. TCRdb reprocessed the reads via MiXCR and lists one record per CDR3 protein. The sample lists some 440,000 distinct CDR3 sequences, under 40% occurring once. The chain links TRBV6-1 to TRBJ2-7; D possibly corresponds to TRBD2 (6 bases). The TCR was taken from a human donor in good health (CMV status not recorded). Some clones in this sample may be carry-over from other donors' samples. The sample taken for sequencing was PBMCs. The CDR3: CASSVDPGLFYEQYF. In DNA, the CDR3 is TGTGCCAGCAGTGTAGACCCGGGACTTTTCTACGAGCAGTACTTC.